This entry is about one TCR beta chain. What it binds is unknown. The germline CDR1 and CDR2 sequences are LNHDA and SQIVND (reference sequence). The CDR3 is 10 amino acids. V lost 7 bases and J lost 4, with 4 bases in between. This sample was taken from a study of T cell repertoires in cytomegalovirus infection. Turning to the study itself: It was the public TCR beta signatures that indicated both CMV infection and matching HLA type.

TCRdb recomputed calls from the reads with MiXCR, one row per CDR3 protein. The data show roughly 80,000 distinct CDR3 sequences, about 24% seen once. Notes on the study in general: The study identified carriers of CMV plus the relevant HLA from cumulative public TCR beta family frequency.

The chain employs TRBV19 and TRBJ1-2; unclear D gene. Sequences were derived from CD8+ T cells from cultured PBMCs, sampled from culture after CMV antigen stimulation. This TCR was recovered from a human donor in good health (CMV status not recorded). Some clones in this sample may be carry-over from other donors' samples. The CDR3 DNA sequence: TGTGCCAGTAAGAGCTATGGCTACACCTTC. Amino acid sequence: CASKSYGYTF.